This T cell receptor beta chain derives from a study of OX40 agonist ivuxolimab in advanced cancers. Looking at the study overall: Patients in the trial were receiving intravenous ivuxolimab every 2 weeks, at doses of 0.01 to 10 mg/kg. Under the entry rules, prior anti-PD-1, anti-PD-L1 or anti-CTLA-4 therapy was allowed, and roughly 39% had some. Patients with hepatocellular carcinoma, melanoma, renal cell or head and neck cancer made up the dose-escalation patients. Study results and caveats: Mean expanded clone counts were higher in CD8+ than CD4+ T cells.

Sequencing was performed with immunoSEQ multiplex PCR; in TCRdb, only in-frame clones are kept and a portion is missing. The table lists about 140,000 clones, approximately 90% of them singletons. About this clone itself: Antigen: not known.

Germline V gene lookup returns CDR1 MNHNY and CDR2 SVGAGI (reference sequence). The CDR3 contains 16 residues. Trimming cost V 4 bases and J 3 bases; bases outside gene matches: 6. This chain uses TRBV6-6 with TRBJ2-7; 13 nucleotides agree with TRBD2. The origin of this receptor is an adult with an advanced solid tumor such as melanoma, head and neck, liver or kidney cancer. The sample was CD4+ or CD8+ T cells sorted from blood, taken in a trial of the OX40 agonist ivuxolimab. CDR3 nucleotide sequence: TGTGCCAGCAGTTCCGGACTAGCGGGGGATTTCTACGAGCAGTACTTC. It yields the protein CASSSGLAGDFYEQYF.